These T cell receptor beta chains were read from a single sample in a study of shared clonotypes between healthy human individuals. TCRdb's copy holds only in-frame clones and misses some; the assay was immunoSEQ multiplex PCR. Of a few million clones detected, about nine tenths appear once; the ten largest clones hold about 0.41%. The sequenced material came from naive CD4+ T cells from PBMCs. Receptors were obtained from a young man in good health. Some clones in this sample may be carry-over from other donors' samples. CDR3s include the opening cysteine and the closing phenylalanine or tryptophan. Each record gives: CDR3 protein, CDR3 length, J gene, V gene.

CDR3aa: CASSTGAKNEKLFF
len: 14
j_gene: TRBJ1-4
v_gene: TRBV2

CDR3aa: CAWSMPGHRSYEQYF
len: 15
j_gene: TRBJ2-7
v_gene: TRBV30

CDR3aa: CASSATAPRSYNEQFF
len: 16
j_gene: TRBJ2-1
v_gene: TRBV10-1

CDR3aa: CASSVGGLGNTIYF
len: 14
j_gene: TRBJ1-3
v_gene: TRBV9

CDR3aa: CASSPVQDTGELFF
len: 14
j_gene: TRBJ2-2
v_gene: TRBV18

CDR3aa: CASSQRQGRNPEAFF
len: 15
j_gene: TRBJ1-1
v_gene: TRBV7-2

CDR3aa: CASSFPGALAGSGSYEQYF
len: 19
j_gene: TRBJ2-7
v_gene: TRBV28

CDR3aa: CASSPLAGVRNEQFF
len: 15
j_gene: TRBJ2-1
v_gene: TRBV9

CDR3aa: CASSLGASRLYGYTF
len: 15
j_gene: TRBJ1-2
v_gene: TRBV27

CDR3aa: CASSSQGGAWETQYF
len: 15
j_gene: TRBJ2-5
v_gene: TRBV7-3

CDR3aa: CASSSGGHSNQPQHF
len: 15
j_gene: TRBJ1-5
v_gene: TRBV28

CDR3aa: CASSYTGTETNYGYTF
len: 16
j_gene: TRBJ1-2
v_gene: TRBV4-1

CDR3aa: CAISVVQADTQYF
len: 13
j_gene: TRBJ2-3
v_gene: TRBV10-3

CDR3aa: CATSREGAGRANVLTF
len: 16
j_gene: TRBJ2-6
v_gene: TRBV15

CDR3aa: CASSQGRVLNTEAFF
len: 15
j_gene: TRBJ1-1
v_gene: TRBV4-1

CDR3aa: CASSVGNNLGRGRYEQYF
len: 18
j_gene: TRBJ2-7
v_gene: TRBV9

CDR3aa: CASSSGWTATQPQHF
len: 15
j_gene: TRBJ1-5
v_gene: TRBV5-6

CDR3aa: CASRDEYEQYF
len: 11
j_gene: TRBJ2-7
v_gene: TRBV2

CDR3aa: CASSLVRTGEGLDTQYF
len: 17
j_gene: TRBJ2-3
v_gene: TRBV5-1

CDR3aa: CASSYTGLAGGTAGELFF
len: 18
j_gene: TRBJ2-2
v_gene: TRBV5-1

CDR3aa: CASSQDMVVYQPQHF
len: 15
j_gene: TRBJ1-5
v_gene: TRBV4-1

CDR3aa: CASTDKQGEDTQYF
len: 14
j_gene: TRBJ2-3
v_gene: TRBV7-9

CDR3aa: CASSPPQGAGADTQYF
len: 16
j_gene: TRBJ2-3
v_gene: TRBV5-1

CDR3aa: CASSLSQVSSGNTIYF
len: 16
j_gene: TRBJ1-3
v_gene: TRBV18

CDR3aa: CASGRSGANVLTF
len: 13
j_gene: TRBJ2-6
v_gene: TRBV7-2

CDR3aa: CASSKGTPAETQYF
len: 14
j_gene: TRBJ2-5
v_gene: TRBV28

CDR3aa: CASRQGAGGYTF
len: 12
j_gene: TRBJ1-2
v_gene: TRBV6-6

CDR3aa: CASSLNHEEGYTF
len: 13
j_gene: TRBJ1-2
v_gene: TRBV7-3

CDR3aa: CASSHLGYEQYF
len: 12
j_gene: TRBJ2-7
v_gene: TRBV28

CDR3aa: CASSQGLGSGSAYEQYF
len: 17
j_gene: TRBJ2-7
v_gene: TRBV4-1

CDR3aa: CASSESSVGGGYTF
len: 14
j_gene: TRBJ1-2
v_gene: TRBV2

CDR3aa: CAISGVGAPTEQYF
len: 14
j_gene: TRBJ2-7
v_gene: TRBV10-3

CDR3aa: CASSKGGQWPREQYF
len: 15
j_gene: TRBJ2-7
v_gene: TRBV21-1

CDR3aa: CASSPGSDTQYF
len: 12
j_gene: TRBJ2-3
v_gene: TRBV7-9

CDR3aa: CASSVAPGNDDTQYF
len: 15
j_gene: TRBJ2-3
v_gene: TRBV9

CDR3aa: CASGRTSMNTEAFF
len: 14
j_gene: TRBJ1-1
v_gene: TRBV7-9

CDR3aa: CASSLSSTPYEQYF
len: 14
j_gene: TRBJ2-7
v_gene: TRBV5-1

CDR3aa: CASSVSSGRARTDTQYF
len: 17
j_gene: TRBJ2-3
v_gene: TRBV9

CDR3aa: CASSRDKTGQGSYEQYF
len: 17
j_gene: TRBJ2-7
v_gene: TRBV5-1

CDR3aa: CASSELSSSYNEQFF
len: 15
j_gene: TRBJ2-1
v_gene: TRBV10-2

CDR3aa: CASRPIGSSYNEQFF
len: 15
j_gene: TRBJ2-1
v_gene: TRBV9

CDR3aa: CASSPPGLPYEQYF
len: 14
j_gene: TRBJ2-7
v_gene: TRBV18

CDR3aa: CASSLELQTDTQYF
len: 14
j_gene: TRBJ2-3
v_gene: TRBV11-2